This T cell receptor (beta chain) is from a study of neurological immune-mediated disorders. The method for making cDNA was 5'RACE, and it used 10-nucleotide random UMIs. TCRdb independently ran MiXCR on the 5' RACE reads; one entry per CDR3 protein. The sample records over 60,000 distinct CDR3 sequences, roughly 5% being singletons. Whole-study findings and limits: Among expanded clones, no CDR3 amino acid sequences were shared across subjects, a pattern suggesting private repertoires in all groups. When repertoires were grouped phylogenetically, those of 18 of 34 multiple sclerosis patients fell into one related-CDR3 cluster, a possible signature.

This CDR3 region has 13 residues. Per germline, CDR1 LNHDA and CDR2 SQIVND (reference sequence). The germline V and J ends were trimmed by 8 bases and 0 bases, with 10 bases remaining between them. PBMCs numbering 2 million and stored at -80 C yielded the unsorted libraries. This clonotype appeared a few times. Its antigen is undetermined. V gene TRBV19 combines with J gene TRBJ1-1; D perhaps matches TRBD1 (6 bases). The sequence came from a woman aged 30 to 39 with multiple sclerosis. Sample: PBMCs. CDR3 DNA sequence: TGTGCCAGTGGAAGGGGGGTGAACACTGAAGCTTTCTTT. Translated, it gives CASGRGVNTEAFF. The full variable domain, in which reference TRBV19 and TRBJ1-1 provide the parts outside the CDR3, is DGGITQSPKYLFRKEGQNVTLSCEQNLNHDAMYWYRQDPGQGLRLIYYSQIVNDFQKGDIAEGYSVSREKKESFPLTVTSAQKNPTAFYLCASGRGVNTEAFFGQGTRLTVV.